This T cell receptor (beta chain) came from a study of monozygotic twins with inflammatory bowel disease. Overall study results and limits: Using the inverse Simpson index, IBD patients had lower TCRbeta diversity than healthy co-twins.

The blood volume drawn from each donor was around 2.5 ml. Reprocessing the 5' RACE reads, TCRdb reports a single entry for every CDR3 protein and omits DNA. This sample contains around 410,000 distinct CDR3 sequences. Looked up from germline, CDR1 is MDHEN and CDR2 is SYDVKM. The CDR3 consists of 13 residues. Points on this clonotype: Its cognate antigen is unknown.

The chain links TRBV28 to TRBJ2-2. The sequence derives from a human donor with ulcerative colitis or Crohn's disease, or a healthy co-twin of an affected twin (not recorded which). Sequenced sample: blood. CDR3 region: CASSLGTARELFF.